Sequencing of this TCR beta chain was carried out in a study of OX40 agonist ivuxolimab in advanced cancers. Study details: The dose-escalation group included hepatocellular carcinoma, melanoma, renal cell carcinoma and head and neck cancer. Antecedent anti-PD-1, anti-PD-L1 or anti-CTLA-4 therapy was permissible, with roughly 40% having received some.

With regard to this clone: Antigen specificity is unknown.

CDR1 is MDHEN and CDR2 is SYDVKM in the germline V gene. The V end lost 10 bases, the J end lost 4 bases, and 20 bases lay between the germline ends. This CDR3 contains 14 residues. Assay: immunoSEQ multiplex PCR; the TCRdb copy retains only in-frame clones and omits some. The table lists tens of thousands of clones, about 81% of them singletons. Overall study results and limits: Mean expanded clone counts were higher in CD8+ than CD4+ T cells. Antigen specificity of clonally expanded peripheral T cells was not established.

Source: CD4+ or CD8+ T cells sorted from blood, taken in a trial of the OX40 agonist ivuxolimab. The source is an adult with an advanced solid tumor such as melanoma, head and neck, liver or kidney cancer. V is TRBV28 and J is TRBJ2-7; no reliable D call. Here the CDR3 reads CAITSSNAGYEQYF. For the CDR3, the DNA is TGTGCCATCACCTCATCAAACGCCGGGTACGAGCAGTACTTC.